The 5 T cell receptor beta chains listed next were all sequenced from one sample in a study of cytomegalovirus exposure and HLA in healthy donors. Only in-frame clones appear in the TCRdb table, and some are missing; sequencing was by immunoSEQ multiplex PCR. The table has approximately 240,000 clones, 90% to 95% seen once. What was sequenced was PBMCs. These receptors all come from a woman under 30 in good health and CMV-seronegative.

The chain combines TRBV4-2 with TRBJ2-1; tentatively, D is TRBD2 (5 bases). Germline loops: CDR1 LGHNA, CDR2 YNFKEQ. The CDR3 runs 16 residues. V shed 0 bases and J shed 3 bases, with 12 bases lying between them. CDR3 loop: CASSQDAGGGYNEQFF. As DNA, the CDR3 is TGTGCCAGCAGCCAAGACGCCGGAGGAGGCTACAATGAGCAGTTCTTC.

The V call is TRBV25-1, the J call TRBJ1-1; D may be TRBD1 (5 bases). In germline, CDR1 is MGHDK, CDR2 SYGVNS. CDR3 size: 14 residues. V shed 0 bases and J shed 1 base, with 6 bases lying between them. The CDR3 protein is CASSEYTGNTEAFF. The CDR3 DNA reads TGTGCCAGCAGTGAATATACAGGGAACACTGAAGCTTTCTTT.

The V call is TRBV14, the J call TRBJ2-5; D remains ambiguous. Germline V lookup: CDR1 SGHDN, CDR2 FVKESK. Trimming took 3 bases from V and 2 from J, leaving 7 bases between them. CDR3 length: 13 amino acids. The CDR3 DNA reads TGTGCCAGCAGCCACGCGGAACAAGAGACCCAGTACTTC. It encodes CASSHAEQETQYF.

This chain joins TRBV10-1 and TRBJ1-5; possible D gene TRBD1, 5 bases. The CDR3 spans 13 residues. V gave up 6 bases and J gave up 0 bases, with 6 bases separating them. Germline V gene data show CDR1 as WNHNN and CDR2 as SYGVQD (reference sequence). CDR3 in amino acids: CASSQGSNQPQHF. DNA of the CDR3: TGCGCCAGCAGCCAGGGTAGCAATCAGCCCCAGCATTTT.

The gene calls are TRBV7-9 and TRBJ2-3, with 8 nucleotides matching TRBD2. The germline V gene encodes CDR1 SEHNR and CDR2 FQNEAQ (reference sequence). The CDR3 runs 17 residues. The V gene end was trimmed by 5 bases and the J gene end by 0 bases; junction bases not matched to a gene: 10. The CDR3 nucleotides are TGTGCCAGCAGCCGGGGGGGCCTCTGGGTGAGCACAGATACGCAGTATTTT. It translates to CASSRGGLWVSTDTQYF.